The source of this T cell receptor beta chain is a study of shared clonotypes between healthy human individuals. Notes on the study in general: Enrolling few donors narrowed the genetic and exposure-history diversity that was represented.

TCRdb's copy holds only in-frame clones and misses some; the assay was immunoSEQ multiplex PCR. The sample has hundreds of thousands of clones, approximately 96% seen once. Naive-designated CD8 cells lacked CD45RO, were positively enriched for CCR7, and omitted terminally differentiated effector memory CD45RA+ cells. This CDR3 spans 16 amino acids. V shed 0 bases, J shed 6 bases, and the junction held 8 bases outside the gene matches. Germline values: CDR1 MGHRA, CDR2 YSYEKL. As regards this clone: Its antigen is currently unknown.

The chain joins TRBV4-1 to TRBJ1-5; 7 bases fit TRBD1. The TCR originated in a woman aged 30 to 39 in good health. The specimen sequenced was naive CD8+ T cells sorted from blood. Here the CDR3 reads CASSQEPQGFGQPQHF. As DNA, the CDR3 is TGCGCCAGCAGCCAAGAACCACAGGGGTTCGGTCAGCCCCAGCATTTT.